A selection of T cell receptor beta chains follows, all from one sample in a study of cytomegalovirus exposure and HLA in healthy donors. Method: immunoSEQ multiplex PCR; TCRdb's copy keeps in-frame clones and lacks some. The sample contains around 350,000 clones, 86% of which appear only once. The sequenced sample consisted of PBMCs. The receptor set was obtained from a woman under 30 in good health and CMV-seronegative. CDR3s leave out the opening cysteine and the closing phenylalanine or tryptophan. Each record gives: J gene, V gene, clone size, CDR3 length, D gene, CDR3 protein. A D gene is named only where the DNA matches it firmly. Not every row has a clone size; where given, it reads once, few, many or a size class.

TRBJ2-1,TRBV29-1,-,18,TRBD1,SVEGFRERTGGIRVNEQF
TRBJ2-2,TRBV5-4,-,13,TRBD1,ASSGQGTGTGELF
TRBJ1-3,TRBV30,-,13,-,GWGGARAPGNTIY
TRBJ2-2,TRBV4-1,-,13,TRBD1,ASSQQDRVTGELF
TRBJ2-3,TRBV7-9,-,13,-,ASSLVVRGTDTQY
TRBJ2-7,TRBV7-9,-,11,-,ASSFGDFYEQY
TRBJ2-2,TRBV5-1,few,13,TRBD1,ASSFGQGGDGELF
TRBJ2-7,TRBV6-1,-,13,TRBD2,ASSEGASGGNEQY
TRBJ2-7,TRBV27,few,12,TRBD1,ASSRTGEVYEQY
TRBJ2-7,TRBV28,-,11,-,ASRVRASGEQY
TRBJ2-1,TRBV29-1,-,11,-,SGGEDLNNEQF
TRBJ1-4,TRBV6-1,-,10,-,ASRQTNEKLF
TRBJ1-2,TRBV15,-,14,TRBD1,ATSRGGTAGNYGYT
TRBJ1-5,TRBV4-1,-,14,-,ASSELAGIGNQPQH
TRBJ2-5,TRBV11-2,-,12,-,ASSFGGIRETQY
TRBJ1-6,TRBV4-1,-,14,TRBD1,ASSLRTGQRNSPLH
TRBJ2-7,TRBV6-5,-,11,-,ASRTGMTYEQY
TRBJ2-6,TRBV27,-,16,-,ASSFRVVDSAGANVLT
TRBJ2-1,TRBV18,-,14,-,ASSPLRDYSYNEQF
TRBJ2-2,TRBV28,few,12,-,ASSLAENTGELF
TRBJ1-5,TRBV4-1,once,14,TRBD1,ASSPRAGLGTEPQH
TRBJ2-5,TRBV30,once,16,TRBD2,AWSAKLAGGLDQETQY
TRBJ2-5,TRBV5-1,-,12,TRBD1,ASSPGQERETQY
TRBJ2-5,TRBV4-1,-,13,TRBD2,ASSQRTSGQETQY
TRBJ1-3,TRBV25-1,-,13,TRBD1,ASSESGQGAPLLY
TRBJ2-3,TRBV9,-,13,TRBD2,ASSPSGGYTDTQY
TRBJ2-2,TRBV28,-,12,TRBD2,ASRSVAGPGELF
TRBJ2-4,TRBV6-4,-,13,-,ASSGGSHSKNIQY
TRBJ2-1,TRBV27,-,15,-,ASSQAVAESSYNEQF
TRBJ1-2,TRBV6-5,-,14,TRBD1,ASSYGGQGANYGYT
TRBJ2-3,TRBV2,-,13,-,ASSEGTWRTDTQY
TRBJ2-4,TRBV2,once,14,TRBD1,ASRGDRGLVGYIQY